The entry below describes one T cell receptor (beta chain). The method was immunoSEQ multiplex PCR; TCRdb's version includes in-frame clones alone and lacks a portion of them. The table has some 160,000 clones, roughly 80% seen once. The data originate from a study of blood T cell repertoires in COVID-19. Study overall: PBMCs, B-cell-depleted T cells, or T cells were the source of the cDNA or gDNA that made up the material.

Per the germline V gene, CDR1 is KGHSH and CDR2 is LQKENI. This CDR3 comprises 17 residues. J gave up 7 bases and V 5 bases, and 13 bases lay outside the gene matches. The sequence was obtained from a woman aged 50 to 60 who had recovered from COVID-19. The chain employs TRBV18 and TRBJ1-6, with TRBD1 identical over 8 bases. The specimen was PBMCs or T cells enriched from blood (not recorded which). This CDR3 is CASSSRTGQGINSPLHF. The DNA of the CDR3 is TGTGCCAGCTCATCGAGGACAGGGCAGGGTATCAATTCACCCCTCCACTTT.